This T cell receptor (beta chain) is drawn from a study of blood T cell repertoires in COVID-19. At the level of the study: Donors in the United States, Italy and Spain gave samples during acute or convalescent COVID-19. Sources were T cells, B-cell-depleted T cells, or PBMCs; the material itself was cDNA or gDNA.

In the original analysis: Amplifying reference gene primers gave estimates of nucleated cell counts. Libraries were prepared by immunoSEQ multiplex PCR; TCRdb keeps only in-frame clonotypes and omits some of them. V and J calls and clone size are those listed in that table; D and trimming were worked out from the DNA. The data show 200,000 to 250,000 clones, around 83% seen once. The CDR3 has 14 residues. Per germline, CDR1 GTSNPN and CDR2 SVGIG (reference sequence). Unmatched junction bases numbered 7, after V lost 3 bases and J lost 4 bases. Seattle's enrolled individuals joined amid active infection and were then monitored longitudinally.

The TCR comes from a woman in her forties or fifties with COVID-19, enrolled during active disease. Sequenced material: peripheral blood. The J gene is TRBJ1-1, the V gene TRBV30; 8 positions match TRBD1. The CDR3 nucleotides are TGTGCCTGGAGCCAGGGGGCGATGAGCACTGAAGCTTTCTTT. Protein product: CAWSQGAMSTEAFF.